This TCR beta chain stems from a study of cytomegalovirus exposure and HLA in healthy donors. Findings and caveats of the study: As confirmed in vitro, three CMV-associated chains were specific for CMV antigens. Cytomegalovirus association was listed for 164 TCR beta chains. Reports described diagnosis of cytomegalovirus status by the classifier as highly specific and sensitive. Most TCR sequences were rare, but some public TCRs occurred in many donors.

Here immunoSEQ multiplex PCR was the method, and the copy in TCRdb shows in-frame clones only, minus some. This table holds about 75,000 clones, 85% found once. Germline V CDR1 and CDR2: SGDLS, YYNGEE. CDR3 size: 16 residues. The junction had 8 bases not matched to a gene; V was cut back by 8 bases and J by 1 base. A word on this clone: Its specificity is not known.

This receptor was obtained from a man aged 25 to 45 in good health and CMV-seronegative. Sample: PBMCs. V and J are TRBV9 and TRBJ2-6; the match to TRBD1 covers 8 bases. Written as DNA, the CDR3 is TGTGCCAGTAAGGGACAGGACCTTTCTGGGGCCAACGTCCTGACTTTC. Protein: CASKGQDLSGANVLTF. Combining the CDR3 with reference TRBV9 and TRBJ2-6 gives the whole variable domain DSGVTQTPKHLITATGQRVTLRCSPRSGDLSVYWYQQSLDQGLQFLIQYYNGEERAKGNILERFSAQQFPDLHSELNLSSLELGDSALYFCASKGQDLSGANVLTFGAGSRLTVL.